This T cell receptor (beta chain) derives from a study of OX40 agonist ivuxolimab in advanced cancers. The CDR3 runs to 15 residues. V shed 5 bases and J 0 bases; nucleotides not matched to a gene: 2. Germline CDR1 is MRHNA and CDR2 is SNTAGT. The repertoire was sequenced with immunoSEQ multiplex PCR; TCRdb's copy has only in-frame clones and lacks some. The table lists 100,000 to 150,000 clones, just under 95% of them singletons. Source: CD4+ or CD8+ T cells sorted from blood, taken in a trial of the OX40 agonist ivuxolimab. The receptor was isolated from an adult with an advanced solid tumor such as melanoma, head and neck, liver or kidney cancer. This chain connects TRBV6-4 to TRBJ2-7; 12 nucleotides line up with TRBD2. The CDR3 nucleotides read TGTGCCAGCAGTAAGACTAGCGGGAGCTCCTACGAGCAGTACTTC. Translating gives CASSKTSGSSYEQYF.